These 27 T cell receptor beta chains were all obtained from the same sample, sequenced in a study of T-cell reconstitution after alpha-beta-depleted transplantation in children. Preparation of the TCRbeta library involved a method that used unique molecular identifiers. One entry per CDR3 protein results from TCRdb running MiXCR on the PCR reads. This sample has around 370,000 distinct CDR3 sequences, with about a tenth found just once. Here the sequenced sample was PBMCs from the stem cell graft donor, taken from the stem cell graft. The receptors shown here come from a human donor who donated a stem cell graft to a child with acute lymphoblastic leukemia.

This chain uses TRBV20-1 with TRBJ2-1, with 13 bases matching TRBD2. With V trimmed by 6 bases and J by 4 bases, 6 bases remained unmatched. CDR1 DFQATT and CDR2 SNEGSKA come from the germline V gene (reference sequence). This CDR3 has 15 amino acids. CDR3 DNA sequence: TGCAGTGCCACGGGGACTAGCGGGATGTACAATGAGCAGTTCTTC. Amino acid sequence: CSATGTSGMYNEQFF.

The sample holds a few counts of this clonotype. This sequence joins TRBV2 and TRBJ1-5; TRBD1 matches at 8 bases. This CDR3 is built from 13 residues. V trimming: 6 bases; J trimming: 5 bases; junction bases outside the gene matches: 3. Germline lookup yields CDR1 SNHLY and CDR2 FYNNEI. This CDR3 reads CASREDRDQPQHF. Written as DNA, the CDR3 is TGTGCCAGCAGAGAGGACAGGGATCAGCCCCAGCATTTT.

The rearrangement uses TRBV5-1 and TRBJ2-1; 11 positions agree with TRBD2. Per germline, CDR1 SGHRS and CDR2 YFSETQ. This CDR3 contains 18 residues. V lost 3 bases to trimming and J lost 4 bases; unmatched junction nucleotides: 12. This chain's CDR3 is CASSSLAGEVPQYNEQFF. The CDR3 coding sequence is TGCGCCAGCAGCTCACTAGCGGGAGAGGTCCCCCAGTACAATGAGCAGTTCTTC. The whole variable domain, filled in from reference TRBV5-1 and TRBJ2-1, reads KAGVTQTPRYLIKTRGQQVTLSCSPISGHRSVSWYQQTPGQGLQFLFEYFSETQRNKGNFPGRFSGRQFSNSRSEMNVSTLELGDSALYLCASSSLAGEVPQYNEQFFGPGTRLTVL.

V usage is TRBV19 and J usage is TRBJ1-3; possibly TRBD1 for D (6 bases). Germline CDR1 LNHDA, CDR2 SQIVND (reference sequence). Trimming left V 7 bases short and J 2 bases short, with 12 bases between. The CDR3 contains 14 residues. CDR3 coding DNA: TGTGCCAGTACCGATAGGGGGGCTGGAAACACCATATATTTT. This codes for CASTDRGAGNTIYF.

The rearrangement joins TRBV2 to TRBJ1-4; D unresolved. Per germline, CDR1 SNHLY and CDR2 FYNNEI. The CDR3 length is 16 residues. V shed 6 bases and J shed 0 bases, with 14 bases lying between them. DNA of the CDR3: TGTGCCAGCAGAGTTCCGGACTTTGCAACTAATGAAAAACTGTTTTTT. Protein product: CASRVPDFATNEKLFF.

Many counts were recorded for this clonotype. The chain combines TRBV7-9 with TRBJ1-1; D remains unclear. The V gene lost 9 bases and the J gene lost 3 bases, with 14 bases spanning the gap. CDR1 and CDR2 from the germline V gene are SEHNR and FQNEAQ (reference sequence). This CDR3 is built from 13 residues. CDR3 sequence (DNA): TGTGCCAGTGAGTCGCCCGAGGACACTGAAGCTTTCTTT. This encodes CASESPEDTEAFF.

This rearrangement joins TRBV7-3 to TRBJ2-1; D ambiguous. Trimming took 2 bases from V and 2 from J, leaving 13 bases between them. Germline V gene sequence: CDR1 SGHTA, CDR2 FQGTGA. The CDR3 spans 16 residues. The CDR3 sequence: CASSLGGLGPYNEQFF. For the CDR3, the DNA is TGTGCCAGCAGCTTAGGCGGCCTAGGACCCTACAATGAGCAGTTCTTC.

The table lists this clonotype with a few counts. V is TRBV27 and J is TRBJ2-1, with 9 bases that match TRBD1. CDR1 is MNHEY, CDR2 SMNVEV, per germline (reference sequence). The CDR3 spans 15 residues. The junction had 3 bases not matched to a gene; V was cut back by 5 bases and J by 1 base. CDR3 nucleotides: TGTGCCAGCAGTATACAGGGGGCATCCTACAATGAGCAGTTCTTC. It yields the protein CASSIQGASYNEQFF.

This chain connects TRBV30 to TRBJ2-2; D is possibly TRBD2 (6 bases). Trimming pared 2 bases from V and 3 bases from J, leaving 16 bases between. This CDR3 region has 16 residues. Looked up from germline, CDR1 is GTSNPN and CDR2 is SVGIG (reference sequence). The CDR3 sequence is CAWSNGAGWHTGELFF. The CDR3 DNA is TGTGCCTGGAGTAACGGCGCGGGGTGGCACACCGGGGAGCTGTTTTTT.

The chain joins TRBV24-1 to TRBJ2-1; 10 bases agree with TRBD2. Germline V gene lookup returns CDR1 KGHDR and CDR2 SFDVKD. Losses at the gene ends were 5 bases for V and 2 bases for J; bases not matched to a gene: 5. The CDR3 is made up of 16 amino acids. The CDR3 reads CATSGGLAGAYNEQFF. In nucleotides, the CDR3 is TGTGCCACCAGTGGAGGTCTAGCGGGAGCCTACAATGAGCAGTTCTTC.

The table lists this clonotype with many counts. V usage is TRBV9 and J usage is TRBJ2-3; D gene unclear. Germline V gene lookup returns CDR1 SGDLS and CDR2 YYNGEE. V was clipped by 2 bases and J by 0 bases, with 10 bases between them. The CDR3 has 15 residues. In nucleotides, the CDR3 is TGTGCCAGCAGCGTCTCCCCTAGTAGCACAGATACGCAGTATTTT. Protein sequence: CASSVSPSSTDTQYF.

This chain joins TRBV7-2 and TRBJ1-1, with D hard to call. The germline CDR1 and CDR2 sequences are SGHTA and FQGNSA. The CDR3 is 14 residues long. Trimming cost V 6 bases and J 1 base, with 12 bases left between them. The CDR3 DNA sequence: TGTGCCAGCAGTACCTTTACGGGGAACACTGAAGCTTTCTTT. As protein: CASSTFTGNTEAFF.

This chain connects TRBV5-1 to TRBJ2-7; TRBD2 might be the D (6 bases). CDR3 length: 16 residues. Trimming removed 5 bases from V and 0 bases from J, with 18 bases in between. Germline V gene sequence: CDR1 SGHRS, CDR2 YFSETQ. The CDR3 protein is CASRERLGLFSYEQYF. The DNA for the CDR3 is TGCGCCAGCAGGGAGCGACTAGGATTATTCTCCTACGAGCAGTACTTC.

The chain links TRBV20-1 to TRBJ2-4; D may correspond to TRBD1 or TRBD2 (5 bases each). Trimming took 4 bases from V and 6 from J, leaving 16 bases between them. Per germline, CDR1 DFQATT and CDR2 SNEGSKA (reference sequence). The CDR3 consists of 14 residues. CDR3 nucleotide sequence: TGCAGTGCTAAACCCCAGGGACCGGGAAACATTCAGTACTTC. Residues: CSAKPQGPGNIQYF.

This chain joins TRBV10-3 and TRBJ2-3; 14 bases align to TRBD2. This CDR3 has 18 residues. The germline V gene has CDR1 ENHRY and CDR2 SYGVKD. J was trimmed by 0 bases and V by 4 bases; bases with no gene match: 6. CDR3 residues: CAISGGTSGGASTDTQYF. The CDR3 bases are TGTGCCATCAGTGGCGGGACTAGCGGGGGTGCTAGCACAGATACGCAGTATTTT.

This clonotype came up a few times. V gene TRBV10-3 combines with J gene TRBJ2-7; 7 bases are a match to TRBD2. The CDR3 contains 13 residues. The V gene's germline CDR1 is ENHRY and CDR2 SYGVKD. V shed 2 bases and J 2 bases; nucleotides not matched to a gene: 0. The CDR3 loop reads CAISEGTTYEQYF. CDR3 DNA: TGTGCCATCAGTGAGGGGACTACCTACGAGCAGTACTTC.

The rearrangement uses TRBV27 and TRBJ2-2, with 8 nucleotides matching TRBD2. The germline V gene has CDR1 MNHEY and CDR2 SMNVEV (reference sequence). The CDR3 sequence is 16 residues long. Losses at the gene ends were 2 bases for V and 7 bases for J; bases not matched to a gene: 9. In nucleotides, the CDR3 is TGTGCCAGCAGTTTACGAAGCGGGAGTTACTTCGGGGAGCTGTTTTTT. Translation gives CASSLRSGSYFGELFF.

This clonotype turned up a few times. V is TRBV6-2 or TRBV6-3 and J is TRBJ2-7; the match to TRBD2 covers 11 bases. Germline V gene lookup returns CDR1 MNHEY and CDR2 SVGEGT. The CDR3 totals 14 residues. V trimming: 6 bases; J trimming: 7 bases; junction bases outside the gene matches: 8. The CDR3: CASSFGTSGGEQYF. The CDR3 DNA reads as TGTGCCAGCAGCTTCGGGACTAGCGGAGGAGAGCAGTACTTC.

The V and J genes are TRBV20-1 and TRBJ2-3, with D possibly matching TRBD2 (5 bases). The CDR3 is 13 residues long. Per the germline V gene, CDR1 is DFQATT and CDR2 is SNEGSKA (reference sequence). The CDR3 here is CSGERTSTDTQYF. In DNA, the CDR3 is TGCAGCGGAGAGCGGACGAGCACAGATACGCAGTATTTT.

In its sample, this clonotype was seen many times. The chain carries TRBV20-1 and TRBJ2-1, with no clear D. V lost 5 bases and J lost 0, with 11 bases in between. The germline V gene has CDR1 DFQATT and CDR2 SNEGSKA (reference sequence). The CDR3 spans 14 residues. CDR3 sequence: CSAGQRASYNEQFF. Written as DNA, the CDR3 is TGCAGTGCTGGTCAGCGCGCCTCCTACAATGAGCAGTTCTTC.

Of note for this clonotype: Germline is not matched at one junction end, which may reflect a read error. CDR3 DNA sequence: TGTGCCAGCAGTTTATATACAAGGGCCCCGGCAAAAAACAGTCAGTACTTC. This encodes CASSLYTRAPAKNSQYF. The chain employs TRBV27 and TRBJ2-4; D unclear. The CDR3 is made up of 17 amino acids. Germline CDR1 MNHEY, CDR2 SMNVEV (reference sequence).

In this sample, this clonotype turned up a few times. The J gene is TRBJ2-7, the V gene TRBV7-6; perhaps D is TRBD1 or TRBD2 (5 bases each). Trimming took 5 bases from V and 4 from J, leaving 21 bases between them. The CDR3 length is 16 residues. Germline V gene sequence: CDR1 SGHVS, CDR2 FNYEAQ. The CDR3 protein is CASSPYSVGRIYEQYF. DNA of the CDR3: TGTGCCAGCAGCCCCTATAGTGTGGGACGGATTTACGAGCAGTACTTC.

In its sample, this clonotype was seen a few times. V gene TRBV5-5 combines with J gene TRBJ1-1; perhaps TRBD1 as D (5 bases). The V end was cut by 2 bases, the J end by 7 bases, with 6 bases between. CDR1 SGHKS and CDR2 YYEKEE come from the germline V gene (reference sequence). The CDR3 extends over 11 amino acids. CDR3 region: CASSFGGEAFF. The CDR3 nucleotides read TGTGCCAGCAGCTTTGGGGGTGAAGCTTTCTTT.

This clonotype came up a few times. V is TRBV7-6 and J is TRBJ2-7; TRBD1 matches at 12 bases. V lost 3 bases to trimming and J lost 2 bases; unmatched junction nucleotides: 2. The CDR3 is 15 amino acids. CDR1 is SGHVS and CDR2 is FNYEAQ in the germline V gene. The CDR3 DNA reads as TGTGCCAGCAGCTTTGGGACAGGGGGCACCTACGAGCAGTACTTC. Amino acids: CASSFGTGGTYEQYF.

This clonotype was counted many times. The V call is TRBV5-1, the J call TRBJ2-7; D call uncertain. Trimming stripped 7 bases from V and 6 bases from J, with 8 bases between. The length of the CDR3 is 10 residues. Per the germline V gene, CDR1 is SGHRS and CDR2 is YFSETQ. CDR3 protein: CASEWAEQYF. The CDR3 bases are TGCGCCAGCGAGTGGGCCGAGCAGTACTTC.

The chain employs TRBV5-1 and TRBJ2-7; 13 positions agree with TRBD2. Germline V gene lookup returns CDR1 SGHRS and CDR2 YFSETQ. V lost 4 bases to trimming and J lost 3 bases; unmatched junction nucleotides: 4. There are 15 residues in the CDR3. The CDR3 region is CASSGGLAGVYEQYF. The CDR3 nucleotides read TGCGCCAGCAGCGGAGGACTAGCGGGAGTCTACGAGCAGTACTTC.

The V call is TRBV20-1, the J call TRBJ2-4, with TRBD2 matching over 8 bases. This CDR3 is 15 amino acids long. From germline, CDR1 is DFQATT and CDR2 SNEGSKA (reference sequence). The J segment lost 5 bases and the V segment lost 6 bases, leaving 12 bases of the junction unmatched. The CDR3 protein is CSARGILAAENIQYF. The CDR3 nucleotides read TGCAGTGCCCGAGGGATACTAGCGGCCGAAAACATTCAGTACTTC.